The 9 T cell receptor beta chains below were found in one sample sequenced in a study of blood T cell repertoires in COVID-19. The data were produced by immunoSEQ multiplex PCR, yet TCRdb's version contains in-frame clones alone and is incomplete. The data show tens of thousands of clones, 82% seen once. The sample comprised peripheral blood. All receptors derive from a man aged 55-75 years with acute or convalescent COVID-19.

The chain is built from TRBV6-1 and TRBJ1-1; TRBD1 aligns across 8 bases. In germline, CDR1 is MNHNS, CDR2 SASEGT. This CDR3 contains 16 residues. V lost 4 bases to trimming and J lost 8 bases; unmatched junction nucleotides: 15. The DNA for the CDR3 is TGTGCCAGCAGTGGCCCTGGACAGGGTCTAGTAAAAGAAGCTTTCTTT. Protein sequence: CASSGPGQGLVKEAFF.

The V gene is TRBV12-3 or TRBV12-4, the J gene TRBJ1-2; perhaps TRBD1 as D (5 bases). The V and J ends lost 7 bases and 5 bases respectively, with 14 bases between them. The CDR3 extends over 13 amino acids. The CDR3 coding sequence is TGTGCCAGCACCTTCGACAGCGATTATGGCTACACCTTC. Translating it yields CASTFDSDYGYTF.

The chain recombines TRBV6-2 or TRBV6-3 with TRBJ2-7; D unclear. Germline lookup yields CDR1 MNHEY and CDR2 SVGEGT. Trimming shortened V by 4 bases and J by 1 base, and 14 bases separated the two germline ends. CDR3 length equals 15 residues. The CDR3 nucleotides are TGTGCCAGCAGTTTGAGGTTTTCTTCGTCCTACGAGCAGTACTTC. Amino acid sequence: CASSLRFSSSYEQYF.

V is TRBV5-6 and J is TRBJ1-6; no definite D call. V shed 1 base and J shed 4 bases, with 9 bases lying between them. The CDR3 consists of 15 residues. Germline values: CDR1 SGHDT, CDR2 YYEEEE. In DNA, the CDR3 is TGTGCCAGCAGCTTGATTCCCGGGTATAATTCACCCCTCCACTTT. It encodes CASSLIPGYNSPLHF.

The gene calls are TRBV5-4 and TRBJ1-2, with 8 positions matching TRBD1. The V gene's germline CDR1 is SGHNT and CDR2 YYREEE (reference sequence). After removal of 4 bases from V and 4 bases from J, the junction contained 6 bases not matched to a gene. The CDR3 contains 14 residues. The CDR3 DNA sequence: TGTGCCAGCAGCCGCCTCGGACAGGGCTATGGCTACACCTTC. It is translated as CASSRLGQGYGYTF.

The rearrangement links TRBV12-3 or TRBV12-4 to TRBJ2-5; D remains unclear. CDR3 length equals 13 residues. The ends were cut back, 3 bases at V and 5 bases at J, with 10 bases in the middle. The CDR3 DNA sequence: TGTGCCAGCAGTTTGTCGAACGAGGAGACCCAGTACTTC. This encodes CASSLSNEETQYF.

The chain couples TRBV5-1 to TRBJ2-5; possible D gene TRBD2, 6 bases. Per the germline V gene, CDR1 is SGHRS and CDR2 is YFSETQ. The CDR3 is 15 amino acids. The V gene lost 2 bases and the J gene lost 1 base, with 12 bases spanning the gap. The CDR3 spells CASSFNPGVQETQYF. DNA of the CDR3: TGCGCCAGCAGCTTCAACCCGGGGGTCCAAGAGACCCAGTACTTC.

The V and J genes are TRBV6-1 and TRBJ2-1, with D possibly matching TRBD1 (5 bases). Germline lookup yields CDR1 MNHNS and CDR2 SASEGT. The CDR3 totals 12 residues. The V end lost 2 bases, the J end lost 10 bases, and 9 bases lay between the germline ends. In nucleotides, the CDR3 is TGTGCCAGCAGTGAATGGGGCAGCGAGCAGTTCTTC. Residues: CASSEWGSEQFF.

The rearrangement joins TRBV28 to TRBJ1-1; the D is unclear. Per the germline V gene, CDR1 is MDHEN and CDR2 is SYDVKM. The germline V and J ends were trimmed by 6 bases and 11 bases, with 13 bases remaining between them. This CDR3 is 11 amino acids long. CDR3 sequence: CASRELTWAFF. The CDR3 nucleotides are TGTGCCAGCAGAGAGTTAACGTGGGCTTTCTTT.